The 29 T cell receptor beta chains below were found in one sample sequenced in a study of T cell repertoires in cytomegalovirus infection. TCRdb called the reads again in MiXCR, with one record for every CDR3 protein. The sample has hundreds of thousands of distinct CDR3 sequences, 30% to 35% seen once. Their antigens are not known. The sequencing here drew on cultured PBMCs, taken from culture after CMV antigen stimulation. These TCRs come from a human donor in good health (CMV status not recorded). Some clones in this sample may be carry-over from other donors' samples.

V and J are TRBV20-1 and TRBJ1-4; D uncertain. This CDR3 region has 14 residues. Deletions cut 6 bases from V and 5 bases from J, with 16 bases between. Per the germline V gene, CDR1 is DFQATT and CDR2 is SNEGSKA (reference sequence). CDR3 DNA sequence: TGCAGTGCCCATATCGACCCCACGAATGAAAAACTGTTTTTT. Its translation is CSAHIDPTNEKLFF.

The table lists this clonotype with a count of one. The gene calls are TRBV29-1 and TRBJ1-4; 12 positions match TRBD1. The CDR3 loop spans 12 amino acids. Per germline, CDR1 SQVTM and CDR2 ANQGSEA. CDR3 coding DNA: TGCGGGACAGGGGGCGGTGAGGAAAAACTGTTTTTT. This translates into CGTGGGEEKLFF.

The V call is TRBV7-6, the J call TRBJ2-5; the D gene is possibly TRBD2 (6 bases). The V end was cut by 6 bases, the J end by 2 bases, with 19 bases between. Germline assignment: CDR1 SGHVS and CDR2 FNYEAQ. The CDR3 has 16 amino acids. CDR3 sequence reads: CASSRMTAGGQETQYF. The DNA of the CDR3 is TGTGCCAGCAGTCGCATGACAGCTGGGGGGCAAGAGACCCAGTACTTC.

This clonotype is a singleton in its sample. One junction end disagrees with the germline gene, perhaps due to a read error. In DNA form, the CDR3 reads TGTACCAGCAGCTTAGAGGCTAGCGGAGTTGGTGGAGATACGCAGTATTTT. Translating it yields CTSSLEASGVGGDTQYF. The chain is built from TRBV11-2 and TRBJ2-3; the match to TRBD2 covers 7 bases. Per the germline V gene, CDR1 is SGHAT and CDR2 is FQNNGV. The CDR3 consists of 17 residues. Supplemented by reference TRBV11-2 and TRBJ2-3, the full variable domain reads EAGVAQSPRYKIIEKRQSVAFWCNPISGHATLYWYQQILGQGPKLLIQFQNNGVVDDSQLPKDRFSAERLKGVDSTLKIQPAKLEDSAVYLCTSSLEASGVGGDTQYFGPGTRLTVL.

The chain recombines TRBV15 with TRBJ2-7; 7 nucleotides line up with TRBD1. This CDR3 contains 13 residues. With V trimmed by 6 bases and J by 6 bases, 8 bases remained unmatched. Germline CDR1 reads LNHNV; CDR2 reads YYDKDF (reference sequence). The CDR3 DNA sequence: TGTGCCACCAGGTTCTCAAGGACAGGCGAGCAGTACTTC. The encoded protein is CATRFSRTGEQYF.

The rearrangement joins TRBV4-2 to TRBJ2-1; D possibly corresponds to TRBD2 (7 bases). This CDR3 is built from 15 residues. V was cut by 2 bases and J by 7 bases, with 15 bases left in between. From germline, CDR1 is LGHNA and CDR2 YNFKEQ. The CDR3 is CASSQRGGGGNEQFF. The CDR3, as DNA: TGTGCCAGCAGCCAAAGAGGGGGGGGCGGGAATGAGCAGTTCTTC.

The chain links TRBV20-1 to TRBJ2-6, with D unclear. The germline gives CDR1 DFQATT, CDR2 SNEGSKA (reference sequence). V was shortened by 0 bases and J by 0 bases, with 9 bases between the two germline ends. The CDR3 totals 16 residues. The CDR3, as DNA: TGCAGTGCTAGAGATCCGCGAGGCTCTGGGGCCAACGTCCTGACTTTC. It codes for CSARDPRGSGANVLTF.

This chain connects TRBV27 to TRBJ2-3; no clear D gene. The CDR3 is 13 amino acids. The germline gives CDR1 MNHEY, CDR2 SMNVEV (reference sequence). V lost 9 bases and J 1 base, leaving 11 bases between the germline ends. The CDR3 bases are TGTGCCAGTAAGCGACTCCGCACAGATACGCAGTATTTT. Its translation is CASKRLRTDTQYF.

This clonotype was observed a handful of times. The J gene is TRBJ2-2, the V gene TRBV7-6; D is undetermined. The CDR3 length is 14 residues. V was pared by 5 bases and J by 3 bases, with 10 bases between. In germline, CDR1 is SGHVS, CDR2 FNYEAQ. The CDR3 sequence is CASSASVDTGELFF. The DNA for the CDR3 is TGTGCCAGCAGCGCGAGTGTGGACACCGGGGAGCTGTTTTTT.

The chain couples TRBV28 to TRBJ1-1; no clear D gene. The CDR3 loop spans 14 amino acids. V was pared by 3 bases and J by 10 bases, with 18 bases between. The germline CDR1 and CDR2 sequences are MDHEN and SYDVKM. The CDR3, as DNA: TGTGCCAGCAGTTTTGTGAGTAAAGGACCTCGAGCTTTCTTT. It codes for CASSFVSKGPRAFF.

This clonotype has a handful of counts. V gene TRBV7-2 combines with J gene TRBJ1-1; no reliable D call. Looked up from germline, CDR1 is SGHTA and CDR2 is FQGNSA. This CDR3 region has 14 residues. V was pared by 5 bases and J by 5 bases, with 15 bases between. The CDR3 loop reads CASSAIQLLTEAFF. CDR3 DNA sequence: TGTGCCAGCAGCGCAATACAGCTGTTGACTGAAGCTTTCTTT. Full variable domain (outside the CDR3, taken from reference TRBV7-2 and TRBJ1-1): GAGVSQSPSNKVTEKGKDVELRCDPISGHTALYWYRQSLGQGLEFLIYFQGNSAPDKSGLPSDRFSAERTGGSVSTLTIQRTQQEDSAVYLCASSAIQLLTEAFFGQGTRLTVV.

The gene calls are TRBV6-6 and TRBJ1-5; the D is unclear. The CDR3 runs to 14 residues. V gave up 7 bases and J gave up 0 bases, with 10 bases separating them. CDR1 is MNHNY, CDR2 SVGAGI, per germline (reference sequence). CDR3 DNA sequence: TGTGCCAGCAATCCGGTCCGTAGCAATCAGCCCCAGCATTTT. The encoded protein is CASNPVRSNQPQHF.

V usage is TRBV20-1 and J usage is TRBJ1-5; 10 nucleotides agree with TRBD1. Germline loops: CDR1 DFQATT, CDR2 SNEGSKA (reference sequence). CDR3 length: 16 residues. V shed 4 bases and J 9 bases; nucleotides not matched to a gene: 15. The CDR3 region is CSAITRDRGPLGPQHF. The DNA for the CDR3 is TGCAGTGCTATTACCCGGGACAGGGGCCCCTTAGGGCCCCAGCATTTT.

The chain links TRBV18 to TRBJ2-3, with no clear D. V was trimmed by 3 bases and J by 0 bases, leaving 10 bases between them. The CDR3 has 15 residues. In germline, CDR1 is KGHSH, CDR2 LQKENI. The CDR3 DNA follows: TGTGCCAGCTCACCCGTACCTACTAGCACAGATACGCAGTATTTT. Its protein is CASSPVPTSTDTQYF.

The chain uses TRBV10-3 and TRBJ2-1; TRBD2 matches at 13 bases. The CDR3 is made up of 15 amino acids. V gave up 6 bases and J gave up 6 bases; unmatched junction bases: 5. CDR1 ENHRY and CDR2 SYGVKD come from the germline V gene. In DNA form, the CDR3 reads TGTGCCATCAGCGAGACTAGCGGGAGGTTCAATGAGCAGTTCTTC. Residues: CAISETSGRFNEQFF.

The chain is built from TRBV9 and TRBJ1-3; D is unresolved. With 3 bases removed from V and 0 bases from J, the gap between germline ends came to 13 bases. CDR3 length: 16 amino acids. CDR1 SGDLS and CDR2 YYNGEE come from the germline V gene. CDR3: CASSDPIQSSGNTIYF. DNA for the CDR3: TGTGCCAGCAGCGACCCAATCCAGAGCTCTGGAAACACCATATATTTT.

The sample holds a few counts of this clonotype. The V call is TRBV4-1, the J call TRBJ2-1, with 7 nucleotides matching TRBD2. V trimming: 0 bases; J trimming: 4 bases; junction bases outside the gene matches: 12. Germline V gives CDR1 MGHRA, CDR2 YSYEKL. This CDR3 region has 18 residues. The CDR3 region is CASSQDPGRQRKYNEQFF. In nucleotides, the CDR3 is TGCGCCAGCAGCCAAGACCCCGGGAGGCAGAGAAAATACAATGAGCAGTTCTTC.

The V gene is TRBV7-9, the J gene TRBJ1-5; D remains unclear. CDR3 length: 15 amino acids. V dropped 1 base and J dropped 4 bases, with 11 bases sitting between them. The germline CDR1 and CDR2 sequences are SEHNR and FQNEAQ (reference sequence). CDR3 amino acids: CASSLGQAINQPQHF. The DNA of the CDR3 is TGTGCCAGCAGCTTAGGGCAGGCGATAAATCAGCCCCAGCATTTT.

The CDR3 sequence: CSASRNTIGNTEAFF. For the CDR3, the DNA is TGCAGTGCTAGTCGCAACACGATCGGGAACACTGAAGCTTTCTTT. The rearrangement joins TRBV20-1 to TRBJ1-1, with D hard to call. Trimming stripped 3 bases from V and 1 base from J, with 15 bases between. CDR1 and CDR2 from the germline V gene are DFQATT and SNEGSKA (reference sequence). CDR3 length: 15 amino acids.

The chain recombines TRBV6-8 with TRBJ2-7, with D unclear. The CDR3 has 13 residues. V lost 2 bases, J lost 6 bases, and 11 bases lay in between. Germline V CDR1 and CDR2: MNHGY, SAAAGT. The CDR3: CASSYRGVGEQYF. The CDR3 DNA reads TGTGCCAGCAGTTACCGTGGGGTCGGCGAGCAGTACTTC.

CDR3 DNA sequence: TGTGCCAGCAGTTCTCGTGTTGGGAGCAGCAATCAGCCCCAGCATTTT. Its translation is CASSSRVGSSNQPQHF. J is TRBJ1-5 and V is TRBV6-5; D is ambiguous. The CDR3 sequence is 16 residues long. The V and J ends lost 4 bases and 1 base respectively, with 14 bases between them. In germline, CDR1 is MNHEY, CDR2 SVGAGI.

The J gene is TRBJ2-7, the V gene TRBV7-2; 8 bases agree with TRBD2. This CDR3 contains 14 residues. The trim removed 2 bases at V and 4 bases at J, leaving 4 bases unmatched. The V gene's germline CDR1 is SGHTA and CDR2 FQGNSA. CDR3 region: CASSLSPSGYEQYF. For the CDR3, the DNA is TGTGCCAGCAGCTTAAGTCCTAGCGGGTACGAGCAGTACTTC.

This clonotype was seen at least ten times. V gene TRBV7-2 combines with J gene TRBJ2-1, with 7 nucleotides matching TRBD2. The CDR3 spans 16 residues. Germline V gene lookup returns CDR1 SGHTA and CDR2 FQGNSA. Trimming cost V 5 bases and J 10 bases; bases outside gene matches: 17. CDR3 nucleotides: TGTGCCAGCAGCCCATTCGACGGGAGGATACGGTGGGAGCAGTTCTTC. Protein sequence: CASSPFDGRIRWEQFF. The full variable domain, with the rest looked up from reference TRBV7-2 and TRBJ2-1, is GAGVSQSPSNKVTEKGKDVELRCDPISGHTALYWYRQSLGQGLEFLIYFQGNSAPDKSGLPSDRFSAERTGGSVSTLTIQRTQQEDSAVYLCASSPFDGRIRWEQFFGPGTRLTVL.

This clonotype was picked up a small number of times. The CDR3 here is CASTTTGTGNSPLHF. The CDR3 DNA sequence: TGTGCCAGTACGACCACCGGGACAGGGAATTCACCCCTCCACTTT. The V and J genes are TRBV19 and TRBJ1-6, with TRBD1 identical over 9 bases. CDR1 is LNHDA, CDR2 SQIVND, per germline (reference sequence). Trimming took 7 bases from V and 7 from J; bases not matched to a gene: 8. The CDR3 has 15 residues.

This clonotype was seen a handful of times. Written as DNA, the CDR3 is TGTGCCAGCAGCCCGGGACTAGCGGGGGAAGATACGCAGTATTTT. Translating it yields CASSPGLAGEDTQYF. V gene TRBV7-8 combines with J gene TRBJ2-3; 14 bases match TRBD2. This CDR3 is built from 15 residues. Trimming at V came to 5 bases and at J to 5 bases, leaving 3 bases not matched to a gene. Germline CDR1 is SGHVS and CDR2 is FQNEAQ.

The V and J genes are TRBV29-1 and TRBJ2-5; tentative D call: TRBD2 (5 bases). This CDR3 region has 14 residues. Germline values: CDR1 SQVTM, CDR2 ANQGSEA. V shed 4 bases and J shed 9 bases, with 21 bases lying between them. CDR3 nucleotide sequence: TGCAGCGTTGGGAGAATCGGCCTCGTGGAGGCCCAGTACTTC. Translation gives CSVGRIGLVEAQYF.

This clonotype was recorded once. V usage is TRBV4-1 and J usage is TRBJ1-5, with 12 bases that match TRBD1. The CDR3 runs 17 residues. The germline V gene encodes CDR1 MGHRA and CDR2 YSYEKL. V shed 4 bases and J 1 base; nucleotides not matched to a gene: 5. In DNA, the CDR3 is TGCGCCAGCAGCCCTGGGACAGGGGGCAGGAGCAATCAGCCCCAGCATTTT. Translating gives CASSPGTGGRSNQPQHF.

The rearrangement joins TRBV20-1 to TRBJ2-1; 9 positions match TRBD2. Germline assignment: CDR1 DFQATT and CDR2 SNEGSKA (reference sequence). The CDR3 length is 18 residues. V shed 0 bases, J shed 3 bases, and the junction held 12 bases outside the gene matches. Here the CDR3 DNA reads TGCAGTGCTAGAGATCCCGCAAGAAGCGGGGGGCACTACAATGAGCAGTTCTTC. It yields the protein CSARDPARSGGHYNEQFF.

V and J are TRBV27 and TRBJ2-7, with TRBD2 matching 10 bases. The V and J ends lost 5 bases and 2 bases, in that order; junction bases with no gene match: 9. The CDR3 covers 16 residues. Germline CDR1 and CDR2: MNHEY and SMNVEV (reference sequence). CDR3 region: CASSVTGTSVTYEQYF. The CDR3 region has the DNA TGTGCCAGCAGTGTCACGGGGACTAGCGTAACCTACGAGCAGTACTTC.